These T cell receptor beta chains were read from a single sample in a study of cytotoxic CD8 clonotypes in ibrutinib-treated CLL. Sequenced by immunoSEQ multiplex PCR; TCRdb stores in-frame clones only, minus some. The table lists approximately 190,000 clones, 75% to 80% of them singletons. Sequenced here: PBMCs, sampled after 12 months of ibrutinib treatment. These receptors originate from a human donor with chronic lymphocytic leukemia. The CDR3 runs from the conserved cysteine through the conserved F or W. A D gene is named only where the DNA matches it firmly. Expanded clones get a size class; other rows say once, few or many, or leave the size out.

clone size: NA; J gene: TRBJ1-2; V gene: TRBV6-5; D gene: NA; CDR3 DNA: TGTGCCAGCAGCCTCGAGGGGGGAAACTATGGCTACACCTTC; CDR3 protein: CASSLEGGNYGYTF
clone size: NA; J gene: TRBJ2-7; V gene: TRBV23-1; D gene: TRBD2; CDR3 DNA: TGCGCCAGCAGTCCCGGGGGGGTTTTCGGGTACGAGCAGTACTTC; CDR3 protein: CASSPGGVFGYEQYF
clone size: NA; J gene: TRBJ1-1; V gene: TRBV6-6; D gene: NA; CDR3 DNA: TGTGCCAGCAGTTATAATCCGGTGGTCGCTGAAGCTTTCTTT; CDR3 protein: CASSYNPVVAEAFF
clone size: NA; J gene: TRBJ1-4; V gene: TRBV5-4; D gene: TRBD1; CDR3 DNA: TGTGCCAGCAGCTTGGCGGCAGGGGGCGGAAAACTGTTTTTT; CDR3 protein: CASSLAAGGGKLFF
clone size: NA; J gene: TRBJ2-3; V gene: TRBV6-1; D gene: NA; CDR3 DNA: TGTGCCAGCTCGCCGGGACAACGTGGTACGCAGTATTTT; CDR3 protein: CASSPGQRGTQYF
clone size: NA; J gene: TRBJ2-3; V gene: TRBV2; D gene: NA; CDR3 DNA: TGTGCCAGCTCTTCCGCCAGCACAGATACGCAGTATTTT; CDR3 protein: CASSSASTDTQYF
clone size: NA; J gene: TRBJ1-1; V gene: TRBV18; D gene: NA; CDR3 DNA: TGTGCCAGCTCACCAGTGGCGAGTGGGGGGAAGACTGAAGCTTTCTTT; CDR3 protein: CASSPVASGGKTEAFF
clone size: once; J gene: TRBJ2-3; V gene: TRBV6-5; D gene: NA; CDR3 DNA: TGTGCCAGCAGCCCAGGCACAGATACGCAGTATTTT; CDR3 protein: CASSPGTDTQYF
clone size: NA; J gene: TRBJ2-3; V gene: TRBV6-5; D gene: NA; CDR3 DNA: TGTGCCAGCAGGGACTCTGGAGATACGCAGTATTTT; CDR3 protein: CASRDSGDTQYF
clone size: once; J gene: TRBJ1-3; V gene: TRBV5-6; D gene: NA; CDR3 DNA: TGTGCCAGCAGCTTGGTGGTTGCCAGCTACTCTGGAAACACCATATATTTT; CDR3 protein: CASSLVVASYSGNTIYF
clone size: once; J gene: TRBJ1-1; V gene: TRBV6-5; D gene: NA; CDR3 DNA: TGTGCCAGCAGTTACATTAGAGGTACTGAAGCTTTCTTT; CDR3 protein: CASSYIRGTEAFF
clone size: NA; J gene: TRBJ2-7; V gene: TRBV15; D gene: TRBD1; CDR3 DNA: TGTGCCACCAGCAGAGATGCCGGGACAGGGGCCTACGAGCAGTACTTC; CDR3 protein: CATSRDAGTGAYEQYF
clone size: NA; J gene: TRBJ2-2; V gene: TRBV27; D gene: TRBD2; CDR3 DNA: TGTGCCAGCAGTTTAATAGCGGGAGTAGGCACCGGGGAGCTGTTTTTT; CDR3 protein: CASSLIAGVGTGELFF
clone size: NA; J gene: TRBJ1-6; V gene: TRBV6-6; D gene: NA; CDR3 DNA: TGTGCCACAAGGACATCCACCACCCACCTCCACTTT; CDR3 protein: CATRTSTTHLHF
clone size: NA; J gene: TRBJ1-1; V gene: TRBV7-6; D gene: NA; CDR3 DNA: TGTGCCAGCAGCTTTCAGGGGCCGAACACTGAAGCTTTCTTT; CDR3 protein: CASSFQGPNTEAFF
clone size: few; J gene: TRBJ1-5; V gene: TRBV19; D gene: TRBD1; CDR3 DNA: TGTGCCAGTAGTACCCAAGGACAGGGTGGCAATCAGCCCCAGCATTTT; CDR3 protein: CASSTQGQGGNQPQHF
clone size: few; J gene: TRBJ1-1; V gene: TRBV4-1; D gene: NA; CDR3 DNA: TGCGCCAGCAGCCAAGATCCCCTGATGAACACTGAAGCTTTCTTT; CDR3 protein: CASSQDPLMNTEAFF
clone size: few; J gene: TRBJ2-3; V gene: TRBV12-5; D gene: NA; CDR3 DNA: TGTGCTAGTGTTGCGGACGGAGATACGCAGTATTTT; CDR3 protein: CASVADGDTQYF
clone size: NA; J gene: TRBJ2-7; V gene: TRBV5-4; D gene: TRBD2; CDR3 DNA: TGTGCCAGCAGCCCCGGTGGGGGGGAGCCCTACGAGCAGTACTTC; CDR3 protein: CASSPGGGEPYEQYF
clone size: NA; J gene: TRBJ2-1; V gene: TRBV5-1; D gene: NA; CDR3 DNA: TGCGCCAGCATCCAGGACCGTGAGCAGTTCTTC; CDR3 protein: CASIQDREQFF
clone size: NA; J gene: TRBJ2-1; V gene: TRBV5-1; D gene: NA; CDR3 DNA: TGCGCCAGCAGCTTATCACCCCACGATGAGCAGTTCTTC; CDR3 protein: CASSLSPHDEQFF
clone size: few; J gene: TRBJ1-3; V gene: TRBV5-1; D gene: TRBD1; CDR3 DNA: TGCGCCAGCAGCTTGGTAGGCCAGGGGGAAGGAACCATATATTTT; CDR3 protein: CASSLVGQGEGTIYF
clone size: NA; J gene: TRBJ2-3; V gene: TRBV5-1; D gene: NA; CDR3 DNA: TGCGCCAGCAGCTTGGTGGATACGCAGTATTTT; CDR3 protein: CASSLVDTQYF
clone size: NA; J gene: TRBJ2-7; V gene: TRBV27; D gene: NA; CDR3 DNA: TGTGCCAGCAGCTATTCGACAGGCTACGAGCAGTACTTC; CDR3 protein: CASSYSTGYEQYF